These T cell receptor beta chains were read from a single sample in a study of T-cell reconstitution after alpha-beta-depleted transplantation in children. TCRdb called the PCR reads again in MiXCR, with one record for every CDR3 protein. Among 500,000 to 750,000 distinct CDR3 sequences listed, roughly 30% were seen once. Sequencing was performed on PBMCs, taken before TCRalphabeta/CD19-depleted stem cell transplant. Receptors were obtained from a boy younger than two with Wiskott-Aldrich syndrome, due to receive a stem cell transplant. The conserved cysteine and the conserved F or W are not part of the CDR3 here.

J: TRBJ2-1
V: TRBV27
CDR3: ASSYIRQGPNEQF

J: TRBJ2-1
V: TRBV20-1
CDR3: SARDWASGGNEQF

J: TRBJ2-7
V: TRBV12-3/TRBV12-4
CDR3: ASSLTGARGNEQY

J: TRBJ2-7
V: TRBV5-5
CDR3: ASSLRISYEQY

J: TRBJ2-1
V: TRBV6-6
CDR3: ASILGDEQF

J: TRBJ2-4
V: TRBV29-1
CDR3: SVESMTGLENIQY

J: TRBJ2-5
V: TRBV5-1
CDR3: ASSLAPMRKEAQY

J: TRBJ2-7
V: TRBV5-1
CDR3: ASSLDSGWYEQY

J: TRBJ2-1
V: TRBV20-1
CDR3: SARPLGAGGHEQF

J: TRBJ2-7
V: TRBV6-6
CDR3: ASTAVRSSYEQY

J: TRBJ2-1
V: TRBV28
CDR3: ASSFGASINEQF

J: TRBJ1-4
V: TRBV28
CDR3: ASRSAYEKLF

J: TRBJ2-7
V: TRBV2
CDR3: ASSVRFSYEQY

J: TRBJ1-2
V: TRBV28
CDR3: ASSRLGPPYGYT

J: TRBJ2-1
V: TRBV6-5
CDR3: ASSYRLVSNEQF

J: TRBJ2-4
V: TRBV6-5
CDR3: ASSSMGKNSQY

J: TRBJ2-1
V: TRBV2
CDR3: ATAGLAGGDEQF

J: TRBJ2-1
V: TRBV27
CDR3: ASSSRQGVHNEQF

J: TRBJ2-2
V: TRBV4-2
CDR3: ASSQGGTANTGELF

J: TRBJ2-2
V: TRBV5-1
CDR3: ASKGTSGRGAGELF

J: TRBJ2-1
V: TRBV5-1
CDR3: ASSTFRVAGGNEQF

J: TRBJ2-7
V: TRBV10-1
CDR3: ASSDRGTSYEQY

J: TRBJ2-1
V: TRBV5-1
CDR3: ASSLALSGRGHEQF

J: TRBJ2-5
V: TRBV7-9
CDR3: ASSSREYQETQY

J: TRBJ2-5
V: TRBV5-1
CDR3: ASSFGNQETQY

J: TRBJ1-2
V: TRBV9
CDR3: ASSSSLDGYT

J: TRBJ2-7
V: TRBV20-1
CDR3: TRHRVPYEQY

J: TRBJ2-7
V: TRBV20-1
CDR3: SARERQGGSYEQY

J: TRBJ1-4
V: TRBV3-1
CDR3: ASSLGQALF

J: TRBJ2-1
V: TRBV5-1
CDR3: ASSFEQTNNEQF

J: TRBJ2-5
V: TRBV10-3
CDR3: AISGTGTSGRGETQY

J: TRBJ1-2
V: TRBV10-1
CDR3: ASSESGNYGYT

J: TRBJ2-1
V: TRBV5-1
CDR3: ASALGTGGVDWF

J: TRBJ1-2
V: TRBV24-1
CDR3: AIIPDRPYGYT

J: TRBJ2-2
V: TRBV5-1
CDR3: ASSLSGSRGTGELF

J: TRBJ2-7
V: TRBV14
CDR3: ASSRRSGTKLYEQY

J: TRBJ2-3
V: TRBV2
CDR3: ASSDLPPGDTQY

J: TRBJ2-1
V: TRBV5-1
CDR3: ASSFLAGTNNEQF

J: TRBJ2-1
V: TRBV5-1
CDR3: ASSSGTSDNEQF

J: TRBJ2-7
V: TRBV5-1
CDR3: ASPGVPLYEQY

J: TRBJ2-1
V: TRBV11-2
CDR3: ASRHGQGSRNEQF

J: TRBJ2-2
V: TRBV20-1
CDR3: SAIPSGRANTGELF

J: TRBJ2-1
V: TRBV5-1
CDR3: ASSLLAGGAAEQF

J: TRBJ1-6
V: TRBV27
CDR3: ASSLFRGLNSPLH

J: TRBJ2-7
V: TRBV5-1
CDR3: ASSLVVAGLYEQY

J: TRBJ1-3
V: TRBV20-1
CDR3: SARGTGYSGNTIY